Each of the 31 T cell receptor beta chains below was sequenced from the same sample in a study of blood T cells in healthy people across ages. Then a second PCR, running roughly 7 to 12 cycles, was carried out with a sample-barcoded 5' primer and a J-beta primer mix. Using its own MiXCR run on the 5' RACE reads, TCRdb lists one record per CDR3 protein. The data contain approximately 810,000 distinct CDR3 sequences, about 34% of them singletons. The sequencing sample was made of blood. The receptors here all came from a man between 18 and 35 years old in good health.

Written as DNA, the CDR3 is TGTGCCAGCAGCCAAGTGCGGGGCTACGAGCAGTACTTC. Protein sequence: CASSQVRGYEQYF. The chain joins TRBV3-1 to TRBJ2-7; D possibly corresponds to TRBD2 (6 bases). Trimming shortened V by 1 base and J by 3 bases, and 7 bases separated the two germline ends. Germline values: CDR1 LGHDT, CDR2 YNNKEL (reference sequence). This CDR3 has 13 amino acids.

This clonotype has a handful of counts. The junction departs from the called germline gene at one end, perhaps through a read error. The gene calls are TRBV3-1 and TRBJ2-3; the D is unclear. Germline-derived CDR1 and CDR2 are LGHDT and YNNKEL (reference sequence). The CDR3 spans 12 residues. CDR3 loop: CASSHEPDTRYF. CDR3 coding DNA: TGTGCCAGCAGCCACGAGCCAGATACGCGGTATTTT.

The CDR3 sequence: CASNVGTGITYEQYF. The CDR3 nucleotides are TGTGCCAGCAACGTTGGGACAGGAATAACCTACGAGCAGTACTTC. The chain employs TRBV11-2 and TRBJ2-7; the match to TRBD1 covers 8 bases. Germline V gives CDR1 SGHAT, CDR2 FQNNGV. The CDR3 has 15 amino acids. Germline trimming cut 7 bases from V and 2 bases from J; bases unmatched to any gene: 10.

This clonotype has at least ten counts. The chain has TRBV20-1 and TRBJ2-7; 9 positions agree with TRBD1. From germline, CDR1 is DFQATT and CDR2 SNEGSKA (reference sequence). V lost 3 bases to trimming and J lost 3 bases; unmatched junction nucleotides: 6. The CDR3 consists of 14 residues. CDR3 nucleotides: TGCAGTGCTAGCGGGGGACAGGGATACTACGAGCAGTACTTC. As protein: CSASGGQGYYEQYF.

The CDR3 bases are TGCAGCGTTTATCAGGGATTCGTCCACGAGCAGTACTTC. Protein: CSVYQGFVHEQYF. This sequence joins TRBV29-1 and TRBJ2-4; TRBD1 is a possible D gene (5 bases). With the DNA end fitting TRBJ2-7 better, the J assignment may be wrong. This CDR3 has 13 amino acids. Germline CDR1 SQVTM, CDR2 ANQGSEA.

Many counts were recorded for this clonotype. The chain has TRBV4-1 and TRBJ2-1, with D unclear. Germline CDR1 reads MGHRA; CDR2 reads YSYEKL. V gave up 0 bases and J gave up 5 bases, with 17 bases separating them. CDR3 length: 17 residues. The CDR3 DNA reads TGCGCCAGCAGCCAAGATTCAGGCAATTGGAGAGACAATGAGCAGTTCTTC. Translating it yields CASSQDSGNWRDNEQFF.

With regard to this clonotype: Its ends do not fully match the called genes, so a read error is possible. V is TRBV20-1 and J is TRBJ2-1; the D call may be TRBD1 or TRBD2 (6 bases each). Germline loops: CDR1 DFQATT, CDR2 SNEGSKA (reference sequence). The CDR3 runs to 13 residues. This CDR3 reads CSAGGRAYSEQFF. The CDR3 DNA follows: TGCAGTGCAGGGGGGAGAGCCTACAGTGAGCAGTTCTTC.

V and J are TRBV6-2 or TRBV6-3 and TRBJ1-2; D call uncertain. Trimming stripped 5 bases from V and 4 bases from J, with 17 bases between. The CDR3 is made up of 15 amino acids. Germline V gives CDR1 MNHEY, CDR2 SVGEGT. CDR3 coding DNA: TGTGCCAGCAGTGACCGAGATGGCAGGTCCTATGGCTACACCTTC. Its protein is CASSDRDGRSYGYTF.

A note on this clonotype: With a much larger clone just one base away, this may be a read error. The chain employs TRBV6-6 and TRBJ2-7; D remains unclear. The V gene's germline CDR1 is MNHNY and CDR2 SVGAGI (reference sequence). V lost 10 bases to trimming and J lost 1 base, with 17 bases between them. The CDR3 totals 14 residues. CDR3: CANRRSYGSYEQYF. Here the CDR3 DNA reads TGTGCCAACCGTCGCTCATACGGGTCCTACGAGCAGTACTTC.

The chain couples TRBV4-1 to TRBJ1-5, with TRBD1 matching over 8 bases. Trimming took 4 bases from V and 0 from J; bases not matched to a gene: 5. CDR3 length: 16 amino acids. Germline V lookup: CDR1 MGHRA, CDR2 YSYEKL. The DNA of the CDR3 is TGCGCCAGCAGCCCCTTCGGGACAGGTAGCAATCAGCCCCAGCATTTT. Amino acid sequence: CASSPFGTGSNQPQHF.

This clonotype is a singleton in its sample. The chain is built from TRBV12-3 or TRBV12-4 and TRBJ1-6; D gene unclear. The V end was cut by 7 bases, the J end by 9 bases, with 13 bases between. CDR3 size: 13 residues. The CDR3 DNA reads as TGTGCCAGCAAGAGTGCGGAAGGTTCACCCCTCCACTTT. This translates into CASKSAEGSPLHF.

The sample holds a few counts of this clonotype. The chain has TRBV2 and TRBJ2-7; D not resolved. V was clipped by 6 bases and J by 5 bases, with 17 bases between them. Looked up from germline, CDR1 is SNHLY and CDR2 is FYNNEI. The CDR3 extends over 14 amino acids. The CDR3 coding sequence is TGTGCCAGCAGGACCTCTGGGTCAACCAACGAGCAGTACTTC. The encoded protein is CASRTSGSTNEQYF.

V gene TRBV29-1 combines with J gene TRBJ2-5, with 12 bases fitting TRBD2. The CDR3 length is 11 residues. CDR1 and CDR2 (germline): SQVTM, ANQGSEA. After removal of 4 bases from V and 11 bases from J, the junction contained 2 bases not matched to a gene. The CDR3 region has the DNA TGCAGCGTTGGACTAGCGGGGGTTCAGTACTTC. It specifies CSVGLAGVQYF.

The CDR3 bases are TGCGCCAGCAGCACCAGGACAAGCGGCTACGAGCAGTACTTC. This translates into CASSTRTSGYEQYF. The chain combines TRBV5-1 with TRBJ2-7; either TRBD1 or TRBD2 may fit D (5 bases each). This CDR3 comprises 14 residues. Trimming took 4 bases from V and 3 from J, leaving 14 bases between them. The germline V gene has CDR1 SGHRS and CDR2 YFSETQ.

Concerning this clonotype: This may be a read error, as it is one base from a much larger clone. The chain combines TRBV6-5 with TRBJ2-7; D is perhaps TRBD2 (6 bases). Germline V gene data show CDR1 as MNHEY and CDR2 as SVGAGI. The CDR3 covers 13 residues. CDR3 sequence reads: CANSQQDYYEQYF. The CDR3 nucleotides read TGTGCCAACAGTCAACAGGACTACTACGAGCAGTACTTC.

A remark on this clonotype: The junction and the germline gene differ at one end; a read error may be behind it. The rearrangement joins TRBV3-1 to TRBJ2-4; 10 bases are a match to TRBD1. This CDR3 contains 17 residues. Per germline, CDR1 LGHDT and CDR2 YNNKEL (reference sequence). The CDR3 nucleotides are TGTGCCAGCAGCCAACCGGACAGGGGGACTGACAAAAACATTCGGTACTTC. This sequence encodes CASSQPDRGTDKNIRYF.

This clonotype was detected only a few times. The chain links TRBV27 to TRBJ2-7; a possible D gene is TRBD2 (5 bases). Trimming stripped 6 bases from V and 0 bases from J, with 24 bases between. The germline CDR1 and CDR2 sequences are MNHEY and SMNVEV (reference sequence). The CDR3 contains 18 residues. CDR3 nucleotide sequence: TGTGCCAGCAGCTCCCTTCCTCCCGGGATCTCGGACTCCTACGAGCAGTACTTC. Protein: CASSSLPPGISDSYEQYF.

The V call is TRBV5-1, the J call TRBJ1-2, with a tentative D call TRBD1 (6 bases). Per the germline V gene, CDR1 is SGHRS and CDR2 is YFSETQ. This CDR3 spans 14 amino acids. The V end was cut by 4 bases, the J end by 4 bases, with 14 bases between. The CDR3 protein is CASSGGEGPYGYTF. The DNA for the CDR3 is TGCGCCAGCAGCGGGGGCGAAGGCCCCTATGGCTACACCTTC.

The V call is TRBV6-6, the J call TRBJ2-6; 7 nucleotides match TRBD2. After removal of 2 bases from V and 0 bases from J, the junction contained 1 base not matched to a gene. Germline V CDR1 and CDR2: MNHNY, SVGAGI (reference sequence). This CDR3 comprises 16 residues. CDR3 loop: CASSYGRDSGANVLTF. CDR3 nucleotide sequence: TGTGCCAGCAGTTACGGGAGGGACTCTGGGGCCAACGTCCTGACTTTC.

This clonotype was counted a few times. The V and J genes are TRBV20-1 and TRBJ1-1; no clear D. CDR3 length: 12 amino acids. Germline CDR1 and CDR2: DFQATT and SNEGSKA (reference sequence). Trimming left V 0 bases short and J 5 bases short, with 7 bases between. The CDR3 DNA follows: TGCAGTGCTAGAGATCGAACGACTGAAGCTTTCTTT. Encoded protein: CSARDRTTEAFF.

This chain joins TRBV5-1 and TRBJ2-1; TRBD1 aligns across 11 bases. V was clipped by 4 bases and J by 6 bases; unmatched bases: 6. There are 15 residues in the CDR3. Germline loops: CDR1 SGHRS, CDR2 YFSETQ. In DNA, the CDR3 is TGCGCCAGCAGCCCCGCCGGGACAGGGGGCAATGAGCAGTTCTTC. Translated, it gives CASSPAGTGGNEQFF. Supplemented by reference TRBV5-1 and TRBJ2-1, the full variable domain reads KAGVTQTPRYLIKTRGQQVTLSCSPISGHRSVSWYQQTPGQGLQFLFEYFSETQRNKGNFPGRFSGRQFSNSRSEMNVSTLELGDSALYLCASSPAGTGGNEQFFGPGTRLTVL.

Regarding this clonotype: A much larger clone differs by one base, so this may be a read error. The rearrangement links TRBV20-1 to TRBJ2-5, with D perhaps matching TRBD2 (5 bases). The CDR3 has 14 amino acids. V was trimmed by 3 bases and J by 11 bases, leaving 22 bases between them. The germline V gene encodes CDR1 DFQATT and CDR2 SNEGSKA (reference sequence). The CDR3 nucleotides read TGCAGTGCTAGGGCATCGCCCGGGGTCAATGAGCAGTACTTC. Protein sequence: CSARASPGVNEQYF.

Many counts were recorded for this clonotype. The chain uses TRBV20-1 and TRBJ2-5; 12 bases are shared with TRBD2. This CDR3 has 14 amino acids. V trimming: 5 bases; J trimming: 2 bases; junction bases outside the gene matches: 3. Germline V gene lookup returns CDR1 DFQATT and CDR2 SNEGSKA (reference sequence). CDR3 DNA: TGCAGTGCTTCTAGCGGGGGGGGTCAAGAGACCCAGTACTTC. This codes for CSASSGGGQETQYF.

Points on this clonotype: This may come from a read error, since a much larger clone is one base off. The V call is TRBV12-3 or TRBV12-4, the J call TRBJ2-3; weak D call: TRBD1 (6 bases). This CDR3 is built from 14 residues. For the CDR3, the DNA is TGTGCCAGCAGTCTCTCCGTGGGGGCAGATATGCAGTATTTT. Amino acids: CASSLSVGADMQYF.

This clonotype was detected only a few times. This sequence joins TRBV7-2 and TRBJ1-1; maybe TRBD1 (5 bases). Germline V gives CDR1 SGHTA, CDR2 FQGNSA. Trimming shortened V by 4 bases and J by 8 bases, and 14 bases separated the two germline ends. This CDR3 contains 13 residues. CDR3 sequence (DNA): TGTGCCAGCAGCTCGAGGACATTCGGAGAAGCTTTCTTT. Amino acid sequence: CASSSRTFGEAFF.

The chain joins TRBV5-6 to TRBJ2-2; D remains unclear. The V gene's germline CDR1 is SGHDT and CDR2 YYEEEE. CDR3 length equals 15 residues. Trimming took off 3 bases at V and 1 base at J, with 10 bases between the two ends. The CDR3 protein is CASSWFGQNTGELFF. The CDR3 nucleotides are TGTGCCAGCAGCTGGTTCGGCCAGAACACCGGGGAGCTGTTTTTT.

Turning to this clonotype: The junction departs from the called germline gene at one end, perhaps through a read error. The J gene is TRBJ2-1, the V gene TRBV4-2, with 9 bases lining up with TRBD2. This CDR3 spans 16 amino acids. Germline V CDR1 and CDR2: LGHNA, YNFKEQ. Written as DNA, the CDR3 is TGTGCCAGCAGCCACGATCCTAGCGGGGTTTACAATGGGCAGTTCTTC. It codes for CASSHDPSGVYNGQFF.

V is TRBV6-2 or TRBV6-3 and J is TRBJ2-7; D unclear. V was pared by 6 bases and J by 3 bases, with 18 bases between. CDR3 length: 15 residues. Germline V gene sequence: CDR1 MNHEY, CDR2 SVGEGT. In DNA form, the CDR3 reads TGTGCCAGCAGGGATAGGACGCAGGCGAACTACGAGCAGTACTTC. Its protein product is CASRDRTQANYEQYF.

This clonotype was recorded many times. The chain couples TRBV10-3 to TRBJ1-2; no firm D call. The CDR3 length is 13 residues. Trimming shortened V by 4 bases and J by 8 bases, and 14 bases separated the two germline ends. In germline, CDR1 is ENHRY, CDR2 SYGVKD. CDR3: CAISGTLVGGYTF. The CDR3 coding sequence is TGTGCCATCAGTGGTACCCTTGTGGGAGGCTACACCTTC.

CDR3 DNA: TGTGCCAGCAGCTGGGGGTATGGCAGGTGGGATGGCTACACCTTC. Translation gives CASSWGYGRWDGYTF. V usage is TRBV28 and J usage is TRBJ1-2; D perhaps matches TRBD1 (5 bases). Per the germline V gene, CDR1 is MDHEN and CDR2 is SYDVKM. This CDR3 spans 15 amino acids. Trimming left V 6 bases short and J 6 bases short, with 20 bases between.

The J gene is TRBJ2-1, the V gene TRBV4-2, with D possibly being TRBD2 (5 bases). Trimming took off 1 base at V and 0 bases at J, with 7 bases between the two ends. This CDR3 is built from 15 residues. CDR1 is LGHNA and CDR2 is YNFKEQ in the germline V gene. The CDR3 sequence is CASSQGEYSYNEQFF. The CDR3 DNA follows: TGTGCCAGCAGCCAAGGGGAGTACTCCTACAATGAGCAGTTCTTC.